This T cell receptor (beta chain) stems from a study of cytomegalovirus exposure and HLA in healthy donors. Whole-study findings and limits: It was approximately 170 TCR beta chains that were listed as cytomegalovirus-associated. For most TCR beta V segments, an earlier analysis put the productive rate at about 90% or about 30% of the time.

The PCR made use of 60 Vbeta and 13 Jbeta primers. Repertoires were generated with immunoSEQ multiplex PCR, while TCRdb's copy carries only in-frame clones and drops some. The sample lists 200,000 or so clones, 79% occurring once. A remark on this clone: The target antigen is unknown.

The CDR3 totals 16 residues. Germline CDR1 SSHAT, CDR2 FNYEAQ (reference sequence). The TCR sequence derives from a male donor in good health and CMV-seropositive. The sequenced sample was PBMCs. The chain combines TRBV7-7 with TRBJ2-5, with 8 nucleotides matching TRBD2. TRBJ2-7 matches the DNA end more closely, so the J call is doubtful. CDR3 in DNA: TGTGCCAGCAGCTTCCAAAAGCGGGGGAGCGCCTACGAGCAGTACTTC. Translation: CASSFQKRGSAYEQYF.